The rows below give T cell receptor beta chains drawn from one sample of a study of blood T cell repertoires in COVID-19. Sequencing was performed with immunoSEQ multiplex PCR; in TCRdb, only in-frame clones are kept and a portion is missing. The table includes approximately 160,000 clones, approximately 87% detected once. The sequenced sample consisted of peripheral blood. All receptors derive from a woman between 65 and 79 years old with acute or convalescent COVID-19. CDR3s include the opening cysteine and the closing phenylalanine or tryptophan. The D gene is left open where the match is weak. Size tells how often a clone was seen (once, few, many) or the class of an expanded clone, and some rows leave it out.

clone size,D gene,J gene,V gene,CDR3 DNA,CDR3 protein
NA,NA,TRBJ1-4,TRBV2,TGTGCCAGCACCGGTTCAGAGAGGTTAAATGAAAAACTGTTTTTT,CASTGSERLNEKLFF
NA,TRBD1,TRBJ2-7,TRBV19,TGTGCCAGTAGTTCAAGACAGGGCCAGCAGTACTTC,CASSSRQGQQYF
NA,NA,TRBJ1-5,TRBV30,TGTGCCTGGAGAGCTACCGGGGACAATCAGCCCCAGCATTTT,CAWRATGDNQPQHF
NA,TRBD1,TRBJ1-6,TRBV13,TGTGCCAGCAGCTTAGGCGGGCAGGGGGCTTCACCCCTCCACTTT,CASSLGGQGASPLHF
NA,NA,TRBJ1-4,TRBV30,TGTGCCTGGAGTGTACACGGGACAAGGGGTGAAAAACTGTTTTTT,CAWSVHGTRGEKLFF
NA,NA,TRBJ1-1,TRBV11-2,TGTGCCAGCAGCTTAGAGGCAGGGGTTAGGAACACTGAAGCTTTCTTT,CASSLEAGVRNTEAFF
NA,TRBD2,TRBJ2-1,TRBV4-3,TGCGCCAGCAGCCAAGATTGGAGCGGGAGGGCTAATAATGAGCAGTTCTTC,CASSQDWSGRANNEQFF
NA,TRBD1,TRBJ2-1,TRBV11-3,TGTGCCAGCAGCTTATCCCGACAGGGGATTGACAATGAGCAGTTCTTC,CASSLSRQGIDNEQFF
NA,NA,TRBJ1-2,TRBV5-1,TGCGCCAGCAGTTTGGGGGGGCAATATGGCTACACCTTC,CASSLGGQYGYTF
NA,NA,TRBJ1-4,TRBV28,TGTGCCAGCAGTTTGCGCGCCGCGGCTAATGAAAAACTGTTTTTT,CASSLRAAANEKLFF
NA,NA,TRBJ1-6,TRBV2,TGTGCCAGCAGTTTAAGACAGAGCTCCTATAATTCACCCCTCCACTTT,CASSLRQSSYNSPLHF
NA,TRBD1,TRBJ2-7,TRBV6-5,TGTGCCAGCAGTACAAACAGGGGATCCACCTACGAGCAGTACTTC,CASSTNRGSTYEQYF
NA,NA,TRBJ1-3,TRBV18,TGTGCCAGCTCACCAGGACTTGGAAACACCATATATTTT,CASSPGLGNTIYF
NA,TRBD1,TRBJ1-1,TRBV3-1/TRBV3-2,TGTGCCAGCAGCCGGGAGCGGACAGGGGGCATGAACACTGAAGCTTTCTTT,CASSRERTGGMNTEAFF
NA,NA,TRBJ1-6,TRBV4-2,TGTGCCAGCAGCCCCCAGACTAGAGACACCTCTAATTCACCCCTCCACTTT,CASSPQTRDTSNSPLHF
NA,TRBD1,TRBJ2-7,TRBV6-5,TGTGCCAGCATGGGGGGACAGGGGGCTCGGGAGCAGTACTTC,CASMGGQGAREQYF
NA,TRBD1,TRBJ2-1,TRBV24-1,TGTGCCATCATGGACAGGGGGAACAATGAGCAGTTCTTC,CAIMDRGNNEQFF
NA,NA,TRBJ1-4,TRBV2,TGTGCCAGCAGTGAAGAATCGGAGGGAAAACTGTTTTTT,CASSEESEGKLFF
NA,TRBD2,TRBJ2-5,TRBV5-4,TGTGCCAGCAGCCGGGGACTAGCAGAAGAGACCCAGTACTTC,CASSRGLAEETQYF
NA,TRBD1,TRBJ1-5,TRBV18,TGTGCCAGCTCACCACGAAGACAGGGCACAACGGATAGCAATCAGCCCCAGCATTTT,CASSPRRQGTTDSNQPQHF
few,NA,TRBJ1-2,TRBV19,TGTGCCAGTAGTATGTGGGCAGAAGACTATGGCTACACCTTC,CASSMWAEDYGYTF
NA,NA,TRBJ2-7,TRBV6-5,TGTGCCAGCAGTTACTCTGGGGGGTCTTCCGAGCAGTACTTC,CASSYSGGSSEQYF
NA,TRBD1,TRBJ2-5,TRBV5-8,TGTGCCAGCAGCTTGGGGACAGGGGGAGTTGAGACCCAGTACTTC,CASSLGTGGVETQYF
NA,NA,TRBJ2-1,TRBV7-9,TGTGCCAGCAGCCCACAGCACAATGAGCAGTTCTTC,CASSPQHNEQFF
NA,NA,TRBJ2-2,TRBV7-9,TGTGCCAGCAGCGACAGCCGACAGGGAGGGAACACCGGGGAGCTGTTTTTT,CASSDSRQGGNTGELFF
NA,NA,TRBJ1-2,TRBV9,TGTGCCAGCAGCGTAGATTTGAGGTTGCATGGCTACACCTTC,CASSVDLRLHGYTF
NA,TRBD2,TRBJ2-3,TRBV2,TGTGCCAGCACAGAGGAGTTGGCGGGAGTACGAGATACGCAGTATTTT,CASTEELAGVRDTQYF
NA,TRBD1,TRBJ2-5,TRBV5-1,TGCGCCAGCAGCTTTCGGTCAGGGGGTCCGCAAGAGACCCAGTACTTC,CASSFRSGGPQETQYF
NA,TRBD1,TRBJ2-7,TRBV7-8,TGTGCCAGCAGCTTAGATTGGCAGGGGGCAGGAGAGCAGTACTTC,CASSLDWQGAGEQYF
once,TRBD1,TRBJ1-1,TRBV28,TGTGCCAGCAGTTTTCTGACAGGGAAGAGCACTGAAGCTTTCTTT,CASSFLTGKSTEAFF
once,NA,TRBJ2-2,TRBV18,TGTGCCAGCTCACCACCTAACAGGAACACCGGGGAGCTGTTTTTT,CASSPPNRNTGELFF
NA,TRBD1,TRBJ1-2,TRBV6-1,TGTGCCAGCAGTGAACTTGGGACAGACTATAACTATGGCTACACCTTC,CASSELGTDYNYGYTF
few,NA,TRBJ2-7,TRBV4-2,TGTGCCAGCAGCCAAGCGGGTGGCGGGCCCTCAGCGGACGAGCAGTACTTC,CASSQAGGGPSADEQYF
NA,NA,TRBJ2-1,TRBV19,TGTGCCAGTAGTTCTGGCGGGGCAACCTACAATGAGCAGTTCTTC,CASSSGGATYNEQFF
NA,NA,TRBJ1-3,TRBV4-2,TGTGCCAGCAGCCAAGAGTTGGCCCCAAGCTCTGGAAACACCATATATTTT,CASSQELAPSSGNTIYF
NA,TRBD2,TRBJ2-5,TRBV30,TGTGCCTGGAGTTCCCTCCCGGTGGGCGGGGGGGCCGGAGAGACCCAGTACTTC,CAWSSLPVGGGAGETQYF
NA,NA,TRBJ2-2,TRBV4-3,TGCGCCAGCAGCCAATTCTACCCCGCCGGGGAGCTGTTTTTT,CASSQFYPAGELFF
NA,NA,TRBJ1-1,TRBV7-9,TGTGCCAGCAGCTTAGCCATCGGAGGACCTAACACTGAAGCTTTCTTT,CASSLAIGGPNTEAFF
few,NA,TRBJ1-1,TRBV2,TGTGCCAGCCTCTCGACCCACGCCGCGGGCACTGAAGCTTTCTTT,CASLSTHAAGTEAFF
NA,NA,TRBJ1-2,TRBV2,TGTGCCAGCAGTCCCCACAGGGATAACTATGATGGCTACACCTTC,CASSPHRDNYDGYTF
NA,NA,TRBJ2-1,TRBV7-2,TGTGCCAGCAGCGAGACTATACACTCCTACAATGAGCAGTTCTTC,CASSETIHSYNEQFF
NA,NA,TRBJ1-6,TRBV6-5,TGTGCCAGCGAAAATCAGGGTTCACCCCTCCACTTT,CASENQGSPLHF
NA,NA,TRBJ2-3,TRBV6-5,TGTGCCAGCAGTCCGCTAGTGCACACAGATACGCAGTATTTT,CASSPLVHTDTQYF
NA,NA,TRBJ2-2,TRBV9,TGTGCCAGCAGCGTGTTATCGGGGGTGAACACCGGGGAGCTGTTTTTT,CASSVLSGVNTGELFF
NA,NA,TRBJ1-2,TRBV5-4,TGTGCCAGCAGCTTGGAGACAGGAGGCGGCTACACCTTC,CASSLETGGGYTF
NA,NA,TRBJ1-6,TRBV7-2,TGTGCCAGCAGCTTAGTGGGGCTGGGATCACCCCTCCACTTT,CASSLVGLGSPLHF
NA,NA,TRBJ1-1,TRBV12-3/TRBV12-4,TGTGCCAGCAGACCTACCACAGGGTTCGACGCTTTCTTT,CASRPTTGFDAFF
NA,NA,TRBJ1-3,TRBV18,TGTGCCAGCTTCGGGAGCTCTGGAAACACCATATATTTT,CASFGSSGNTIYF
NA,NA,TRBJ2-1,TRBV15,TGTGCCACCAGCAAAGAGGCCCAGGCCCTAGCGAGCTCCTACAATGAGCAGTTCTTC,CATSKEAQALASSYNEQFF
NA,NA,TRBJ1-1,TRBV24-1,TGTGCCACCAGTGATTCCGGACTCCAGGCTACTGAAGCTTTCTTT,CATSDSGLQATEAFF
once,TRBD2,TRBJ2-1,TRBV27,TGTGCCAGCAGTCCCCGGATAGCGGGGGGGCCCTACAATGAGCAGTTCTTC,CASSPRIAGGPYNEQFF
once,NA,TRBJ1-5,TRBV4-3,TGCGCCAGCAGCCAAGATTACGGGGGGAATCAGCCCCAGCATTTT,CASSQDYGGNQPQHF
NA,NA,TRBJ1-1,TRBV28,TGTGCCAGCAGTTTATTTACGGGGAACACTGAAGCTTTCTTT,CASSLFTGNTEAFF
NA,TRBD2,TRBJ2-1,TRBV19,TGTGCCAGTAGTATAAGGGTCTCACTAGCGGGGGGGCGCAATGAGCAGTTCTTC,CASSIRVSLAGGRNEQFF